Below are 7 T cell receptor beta chains sequenced from a single sample in a study of beta chain features in type 1 diabetes. Expressed TCRB transcripts were sequenced because the entire RNA isolate underwent reverse transcription. Assay: immunoSEQ multiplex PCR; the TCRdb copy retains only in-frame clones and omits some. This sample has 970,000 or so clones; about a sixth occur once, and the top ten carry around 0.02%. Sequenced sample: naive CD4+ T cells from blood. These receptors all come from a woman in her late teens or twenties in good health.

The chain couples TRBV4-2 to TRBJ2-2; 7 bases map to TRBD1. The V segment lost 4 bases and the J segment 6 bases; nucleotides outside the gene matches: 8. Germline assignment: CDR1 LGHNA and CDR2 YNFKEQ. This CDR3 comprises 15 residues. CDR3 amino acids: CASSLGGSLPGELFF. In nucleotides, the CDR3 is TGTGCCAGCAGCCTAGGGGGCTCCTTGCCCGGGGAGCTGTTTTTT.

In this sample, this clone turned up a few times. As DNA, the CDR3 is TGTGCCAGCAGCGGACAGGACAACTATGGCTACACCTTC. Protein: CASSGQDNYGYTF. The rearrangement uses TRBV6-6 and TRBJ1-2, with 7 bases that match TRBD1. The J segment lost 2 bases and the V segment lost 6 bases, leaving 3 bases of the junction unmatched. The CDR3 length is 13 residues. Germline V gene sequence: CDR1 MNHNY, CDR2 SVGAGI (reference sequence).

This clone came up a few times. The chain uses TRBV19 and TRBJ2-3, with a weak D call TRBD2 (5 bases). Germline values: CDR1 LNHDA, CDR2 SQIVND (reference sequence). V was trimmed by 2 bases and J by 0 bases, leaving 9 bases between them. This CDR3 has 15 residues. CDR3 loop: CASSIWTGSTDTQYF. CDR3 bases: TGTGCCAGTAGTATATGGACGGGGAGCACAGATACGCAGTATTTT.

The rearrangement links TRBV10-3 to TRBJ2-5, with 10 bases that match TRBD2. CDR3 size: 14 residues. The V and J ends lost 5 bases and 4 bases, in that order; junction bases with no gene match: 4. Germline CDR1 reads ENHRY; CDR2 reads SYGVKD. The CDR3, as DNA: TGTGCCATCAGTTCCGAGCGGGAGGGAGAGACCCAGTACTTC. This gives the protein CAISSEREGETQYF.

Only a few counts were recorded for this clone. The genes are TRBV4-1 and TRBJ2-2, with D tentatively TRBD2 (6 bases). This CDR3 is built from 15 residues. Germline V gene data show CDR1 as MGHRA and CDR2 as YSYEKL. V was shortened by 0 bases and J by 7 bases, with 12 bases between the two germline ends. The CDR3 nucleotides are TGCGCCAGCAGCCAAGATCGCGGGAATGTCGGGGAGCTGTTTTTT. It translates to CASSQDRGNVGELFF.

The chain recombines TRBV5-4 with TRBJ2-7; D may be TRBD1 or TRBD2 (6 bases each). Per germline, CDR1 SGHNT and CDR2 YYREEE (reference sequence). The CDR3 has 14 amino acids. V was shortened by 3 bases and J by 7 bases, with 17 bases between the two germline ends. CDR3 in DNA: TGTGCCAGCAGCTCCCTGGGTGGGGGGCGAGAGCAGTACTTC. Translated, it gives CASSSLGGGREQYF. Full variable domain (outside the CDR3, taken from reference TRBV5-4 and TRBJ2-7): ETGVTQSPTHLIKTRGQQVTLRCSSQSGHNTVSWYQQALGQGPQFIFQYYREEENGRGNFPPRFSGLQFPNYSSELNVNALELDDSALYLCASSSLGGGREQYFGPGTRLTVT.

V gene TRBV25-1 combines with J gene TRBJ1-6; 8 nucleotides match TRBD1. Per the germline V gene, CDR1 is MGHDK and CDR2 is SYGVNS. This CDR3 comprises 12 residues. J gave up 10 bases and V 8 bases, and 4 bases lay outside the gene matches. As DNA, the CDR3 is TGTGCCAGCGGACAGGGAATGTCACCCCTCCACTTT. It codes for CASGQGMSPLHF.